One sample yielded the 32 T cell receptor beta chains listed below, sequenced in a study of blood T cell repertoires in COVID-19 (dated by TCRdb to the early 2020s). The library was prepared using the immunoSEQ multiplex PCR assay. The source is immuneACCESS, and TCRdb retained only in-frame sequences with V and J called. Part of the clones is not carried over; for the studies checked, unresolved V genes explain less than half of this, and the remainder is unexplained. The table for this sample lists roughly 220,000 clones; about 80% of them were counted only once. 15% of the sample comes from the top ten. The sequenced material came from PBMCs or T cells enriched from blood (not recorded which). These receptors all stem from a man aged 35-49 years who had recovered from COVID-19.

This clone came up a few times. DNA for the CDR3: TGTGCCAGCAGCTCGCGTCTAGCGGCCCCCTACGAGCAGTACTTC. This gives the protein CASSSRLAAPYEQYF. The chain joins TRBV7-2 to TRBJ2-7; 7 bases fit TRBD2. Germline trimming cut 4 bases from V and 2 bases from J; bases unmatched to any gene: 8. The CDR3 has 15 amino acids. Looked up from germline, CDR1 is SGHTA and CDR2 is FQGNSA. Combining the CDR3 with reference TRBV7-2 and TRBJ2-7 gives the whole variable domain GAGVSQSPSNKVTEKGKDVELRCDPISGHTALYWYRQSLGQGLEFLIYFQGNSAPDKSGLPSDRFSAERTGGSVSTLTIQRTQQEDSAVYLCASSSRLAAPYEQYFGPGTRLTVT.

The chain has TRBV11-2 and TRBJ2-1, with a tentative D call TRBD2 (5 bases). This CDR3 region has 14 residues. Trimming pared 2 bases from V and 12 bases from J, leaving 17 bases between. From germline, CDR1 is SGHAT and CDR2 FQNNGV. The CDR3, as DNA: TGTGCCAGCAGCTTAATAGGAGGTCCCCTACGGCAGTTCTTC. This encodes CASSLIGGPLRQFF.

The V call is TRBV18, the J call TRBJ1-1; D gene uncertain. This CDR3 has 15 residues. Germline CDR1 reads KGHSH; CDR2 reads LQKENI. V was shortened by 1 base and J by 1 base, with 10 bases between the two germline ends. The CDR3 sequence: CASSPRTVQNTEAFF. CDR3 DNA sequence: TGTGCCAGCTCACCACGTACAGTCCAGAACACTGAAGCTTTCTTT.

This clone was picked up a small number of times. The V call is TRBV7-2, the J call TRBJ2-7; D possibly corresponds to TRBD1 (5 bases). Germline V gives CDR1 SGHTA, CDR2 FQGNSA. The CDR3 sequence is 12 residues long. The ends were cut back, 5 bases at V and 3 bases at J, with 8 bases in the middle. The CDR3 coding sequence is TGTGCCAGCAGCCCACAGGTCTACGAGCAGTACTTC. Residues: CASSPQVYEQYF.

The count of this clone is one. The genes are TRBV3-1 (or the pseudogene TRBV3-2) and TRBJ1-4; the D is unclear. V dropped 0 bases and J dropped 6 bases, with 11 bases sitting between them. There are 15 residues in the CDR3. Looked up from germline, CDR1 is LGHDT and CDR2 is YNNKEL (reference sequence). CDR3 region: CASSQEGREDEKLFF. The CDR3 region has the DNA TGTGCCAGCAGCCAAGAAGGTCGGGAAGATGAAAAACTGTTTTTT.

This clone came up once. In DNA form, the CDR3 reads TGTGCCAGCAGTTACCCCGGACAGGGTAATGAGCAGTTCTTC. It codes for CASSYPGQGNEQFF. V is TRBV6-5 and J is TRBJ2-1; 8 nucleotides match TRBD1. Germline lookup yields CDR1 MNHEY and CDR2 SVGAGI. The CDR3 contains 14 residues. V shed 2 bases and J 7 bases; nucleotides not matched to a gene: 4.

This clone occurred a few times. The V call is TRBV18, the J call TRBJ1-4, with D unresolved. The germline V and J ends were trimmed by 3 bases and 10 bases, with 12 bases remaining between them. The germline gives CDR1 KGHSH, CDR2 LQKENI. This CDR3 region has 13 residues. The CDR3 loop is CASSPERLGKLFF. The CDR3 DNA follows: TGTGCCAGCTCACCGGAGCGGTTAGGAAAACTGTTTTTT.

A few counts support this clone. The rearrangement joins TRBV5-4 to TRBJ2-7; 8 bases align to TRBD1. Germline V gives CDR1 SGHNT, CDR2 YYREEE (reference sequence). Unmatched junction bases numbered 7, after V lost 4 bases and J lost 4 bases. The CDR3 contains 14 residues. The CDR3 bases are TGTGCCAGCAGCCCAACGCGACAGGGGTACGAGCAGTACTTC. Residues: CASSPTRQGYEQYF.

To note about this clone: The same CDR3 arises from other DNA sequences in this sample as well. This chain links TRBV28 with TRBJ1-2; D gene ambiguous. V was clipped by 6 bases and J by 0 bases, with 5 bases between them. Germline CDR1 is MDHEN and CDR2 is SYDVKM. The CDR3 sequence is 12 residues long. The CDR3 bases are TGTGCCAGCAGCTCCTCTAACTATGGCTACACCTTC. It is translated as CASSSSNYGYTF.

The rearrangement links TRBV4-3 to TRBJ2-7, with 7 bases matching TRBD1. The CDR3 covers 13 residues. V lost 0 bases to trimming and J lost 6 bases; unmatched junction nucleotides: 2. CDR1 is LGHNA and CDR2 is YSLEER in the germline V gene. The CDR3 sequence is CASSQDTGAEQYF. In DNA, the CDR3 is TGCGCCAGCAGCCAAGACACAGGGGCCGAGCAGTACTTC.

The rearrangement joins TRBV9 to TRBJ2-1; D is perhaps TRBD2 (6 bases). Germline CDR1 and CDR2: SGDLS and YYNGEE. Trimming took 0 bases from V and 4 from J, leaving 11 bases between them. This CDR3 contains 15 residues. The DNA for the CDR3 is TGTGCCAGCAGCGTAGTCGGAGGGGCATACAATGAGCAGTTCTTC. It codes for CASSVVGGAYNEQFF. Complete variable domain (other parts from reference TRBV9 and TRBJ2-1): DSGVTQTPKHLITATGQRVTLRCSPRSGDLSVYWYQQSLDQGLQFLIQYYNGEERAKGNILERFSAQQFPDLHSELNLSSLELGDSALYFCASSVVGGAYNEQFFGPGTRLTVL.

The rearrangement uses TRBV7-8 and TRBJ1-6; D not resolved. The CDR3 covers 16 residues. The germline V gene has CDR1 SGHVS and CDR2 FQNEAQ. V was pared by 2 bases and J by 9 bases, with 17 bases between. The CDR3 nucleotides are TGTGCCAGCAGCTTAACGACTCAGACTTTTGGTTCACCCCTCCACTTT. Its protein product is CASSLTTQTFGSPLHF.

The rearrangement joins TRBV30 to TRBJ2-1, with D possibly being TRBD2 (6 bases). The length of the CDR3 is 13 residues. Trimming shortened V by 2 bases and J by 15 bases, and 20 bases separated the two germline ends. Germline-derived CDR1 and CDR2 are GTSNPN and SVGIG (reference sequence). The chain's CDR3 is CAWSPLSRLGGFF. CDR3 DNA sequence: TGTGCCTGGAGTCCCCTTTCTCGCTTGGGGGGGTTCTTC.

This rearrangement joins TRBV4-2 to TRBJ2-7; 13 positions match TRBD2. Germline V CDR1 and CDR2: LGHNA, YNFKEQ. V gave up 4 bases and J gave up 1 base; unmatched junction bases: 4. This CDR3 has 16 amino acids. CDR3 nucleotide sequence: TGTGCCAGCAGCCCTAAACTAGCGGGGGGGTCCTACGAGCAGTACTTC. Translation: CASSPKLAGGSYEQYF.

The rearrangement joins TRBV18 to TRBJ1-2; D might be TRBD1 (5 bases). Trimming took off 6 bases at V and 5 bases at J, with 16 bases between the two ends. Per germline, CDR1 KGHSH and CDR2 LQKENI. The CDR3 sequence is 14 residues long. This CDR3 reads CASSPSGGGYGYTF. The CDR3 DNA reads as TGTGCCAGCTCCCCTTCCGGGGGAGGGTATGGCTACACCTTC. Together with reference TRBV18 and TRBJ1-2, the CDR3 gives the full variable domain: NAGVMQNPRHLVRRRGQEARLRCSPMKGHSHVYWYRQLPEEGLKFMVYLQKENIIDESGMPKERFSAEFPKEGPSILRIQQVVRGDSAAYFCASSPSGGGYGYTFGSGTRLTVV.

The rearrangement joins TRBV15 to TRBJ2-7, with a tentative D call TRBD2 (6 bases). V lost 0 bases to trimming and J lost 2 bases, with 11 bases between them. This CDR3 is 15 amino acids long. Looked up from germline, CDR1 is LNHNV and CDR2 is YYDKDF (reference sequence). The CDR3 spells CATSRDRGSAYEQYF. In DNA, the CDR3 is TGTGCCACCAGCAGAGATCGGGGGAGTGCCTACGAGCAGTACTTC.

This clone was detected a few times. This chain links TRBV7-8 with TRBJ2-3; possibly TRBD1 for D (6 bases). The V end was cut by 5 bases, the J end by 3 bases, with 15 bases between. CDR1 SGHVS and CDR2 FQNEAQ come from the germline V gene. This CDR3 is built from 15 residues. Here the CDR3 DNA reads TGTGCCAGCAGCCCCAAGGCAGGGGTTACAGATACGCAGTATTTT. Its protein is CASSPKAGVTDTQYF.

The chain carries TRBV24-1 and TRBJ2-7; 9 bases match TRBD2. V gave up 4 bases and J gave up 5 bases; unmatched junction bases: 8. The CDR3 extends over 15 amino acids. Germline assignment: CDR1 KGHDR and CDR2 SFDVKD. The chain's CDR3 is CATSDPTRGGDEQYF. DNA for the CDR3: TGTGCCACCAGTGACCCCACGCGGGGGGGGGACGAGCAGTACTTC.

The chain recombines TRBV14 with TRBJ1-2; 7 nucleotides match TRBD1. The CDR3 loop spans 13 amino acids. Trimming removed 3 bases from V and 4 bases from J; junction bases left unmatched: 2. Germline CDR1 reads SGHDN; CDR2 reads FVKESK. In nucleotides, the CDR3 is TGTGCCAGCAGCCATTGGGACAGCTATGGCTACACCTTC. Its translation: CASSHWDSYGYTF. Full variable domain (outside the CDR3, taken from reference TRBV14 and TRBJ1-2): EAGVTQFPSHSVIEKGQTVTLRCDPISGHDNLYWYRRVMGKEIKFLLHFVKESKQDESGMPNNRFLAERTGGTYSTLKVQPAELEDSGVYFCASSHWDSYGYTFGSGTRLTVV.

This chain connects TRBV1 to TRBJ2-1; TRBD2 is taken as the D call from the table, unchecked against the DNA. TRBV1 is flagged as a pseudogene. The length of the CDR3 is 17 residues. The CDR3 DNA reads TGCACCAGCAGCCAAGATAGGGTAGCGGGAAGATACAATGAGCAGTTCTTC. Its protein product is CTSSQDRVAGRYNEQFF.

The genes are TRBV18 and TRBJ2-3; tentatively, D is TRBD2 (6 bases). Trimming left V 2 bases short and J 5 bases short, with 14 bases between. Germline V gene lookup returns CDR1 KGHSH and CDR2 LQKENI. The CDR3 runs to 15 residues. DNA for the CDR3: TGTGCCAGCTCACCAACCCAGGGAGGTATAGATACGCAGTATTTT. Translated, it gives CASSPTQGGIDTQYF.

This clone has only one observation. The chain is built from TRBV7-6 and TRBJ1-2; TRBD1 matches at 7 bases. CDR3 length: 14 residues. CDR1 and CDR2 from the germline V gene are SGHVS and FNYEAQ. V was pared by 5 bases and J by 3 bases, with 6 bases of the junction left unmatched. The CDR3 DNA sequence: TGTGCCAGCAGCGCCCGGGACAGAGACTATGGCTACACCTTC. This translates into CASSARDRDYGYTF.

V usage is TRBV27 and J usage is TRBJ1-2, with a possible D match to TRBD1 (5 bases). CDR3 size: 12 residues. Germline V gene data show CDR1 as MNHEY and CDR2 as SMNVEV (reference sequence). V lost 8 bases to trimming and J lost 8 bases, with 15 bases between them. CDR3 loop: CASQRGAGGYTF. CDR3 DNA sequence: TGTGCCAGCCAACGGGGCGCGGGAGGCTACACCTTC.

The chain joins TRBV7-6 to TRBJ1-5, with D possibly matching TRBD1 (6 bases). CDR1 is SGHVS, CDR2 FNYEAQ, per germline. This CDR3 spans 16 amino acids. The germline V and J ends were trimmed by 1 base and 4 bases, with 14 bases remaining between them. The DNA of the CDR3 is TGTGCCAGCAGCTTAGGGGTTCGAGACAGGAATCAGCCCCAGCATTTT. Translating it yields CASSLGVRDRNQPQHF.

The rearrangement links TRBV18 to TRBJ1-5; D is possibly TRBD1 (5 bases). V was shortened by 6 bases and J by 3 bases, with 18 bases between the two germline ends. The CDR3 is made up of 16 amino acids. The germline CDR1 and CDR2 sequences are KGHSH and LQKENI. The CDR3 DNA reads TGTGCCAGCTCGCGTCGGGACTCCGGGGACAATCAGCCCCAGCATTTT. As protein: CASSRRDSGDNQPQHF.

The rearrangement links TRBV7-6 to TRBJ1-1; D uncertain. The CDR3 is made up of 12 amino acids. V was cut by 5 bases and J by 7 bases, with 11 bases left in between. In germline, CDR1 is SGHVS, CDR2 FNYEAQ. The CDR3 nucleotides read TGTGCCAGCAGCCTCCTTGCAGGTGAAGCTTTCTTT. It codes for CASSLLAGEAFF.

The chain links TRBV12-3 or TRBV12-4 to TRBJ1-5, with a possible D match to TRBD1 (6 bases). The CDR3 is made up of 13 amino acids. Trimming removed 5 bases at V and 9 bases at J, with 14 bases between. The CDR3 nucleotides are TGTGCCAGCAGTCCAGAACAGGGAAGGCCCCAGCATTTT. Translating it yields CASSPEQGRPQHF.

The sample holds one count of this clone. The chain is built from TRBV9 and TRBJ1-1, with 8 bases lining up with TRBD1. Germline CDR1 SGDLS, CDR2 YYNGEE. The CDR3 spans 12 residues. With 0 bases clipped from V and 10 bases from J, the junction kept 2 bases outside the gene matches. The CDR3 DNA is TGTGCCAGCAGCGTAGTAACAGGGGGAGCTTTCTTT. Amino acid sequence: CASSVVTGGAFF.

This clone was detected only once. The chain combines TRBV5-4 with TRBJ2-3, with 15 bases lining up with TRBD2. The CDR3 loop spans 18 amino acids. Trimming took 4 bases from V and 2 from J; bases not matched to a gene: 8. Germline loops: CDR1 SGHNT, CDR2 YYREEE (reference sequence). CDR3 sequence (DNA): TGTGCCAGCAGCCCGGGGACTAGCGGGGGGACTGACACAGATACGCAGTATTTT. This codes for CASSPGTSGGTDTDTQYF.

The chain has TRBV7-8 and TRBJ2-2, with D possibly matching TRBD1 (5 bases). V dropped 1 base and J dropped 5 bases, with 11 bases sitting between them. Germline V gene lookup returns CDR1 SGHVS and CDR2 FQNEAQ. The CDR3 runs 15 residues. Here the CDR3 DNA reads TGTGCCAGCAGCTTAGATCGGGCAGGGACCGGGGAGCTGTTTTTT. Amino acids: CASSLDRAGTGELFF.

The chain couples TRBV3-1 (or the pseudogene TRBV3-2) to TRBJ1-2, with 8 bases matching TRBD1. The V gene's germline CDR1 is LGHDT and CDR2 YNNKEL (reference sequence). The V segment lost 5 bases and the J segment 4 bases; nucleotides outside the gene matches: 6. This CDR3 is 14 amino acids long. Here the CDR3 DNA reads TGTGCCAGCAGCTATGGGGACAGGATCTATGGCTACACCTTC. Translating gives CASSYGDRIYGYTF.

The chain employs TRBV6-5 and TRBJ1-1; D is uncertain. Germline CDR1 reads MNHEY; CDR2 reads SVGAGI. The CDR3 length is 14 residues. V lost 9 bases to trimming and J lost 4 bases, with 18 bases between them. The CDR3 DNA reads as TGTGCCAGGATGGCGGGCGAGGGTAGCACTGAAGCTTTCTTT. This translates into CARMAGEGSTEAFF.